This passage covers 15 T cell receptor beta chains from one sample sequenced in a study of CD8 T cells in ankylosing spondylitis. Each CDR3 protein gets one entry after TCRdb re-called the 5' RACE reads with MiXCR. The sample records fewer than 500,000 distinct CDR3 sequences, about a fifth being singletons. Antigen specificity for these receptors is unknown. Study-level results: For ankylosing spondylitis blood, a TCR beta motif of about eight highly homologous variants appeared characteristic.

The specimen was blood, either unsorted or a sorted T cell fraction (not recorded which). The receptor source for this set is a male donor with ankylosing spondylitis.

This clonotype was counted only a few times. J is TRBJ2-1 and V is TRBV5-6; 7 bases are shared with TRBD1. The CDR3 totals 16 residues. The germline gives CDR1 SGHDT, CDR2 YYEEEE. The trim removed 4 bases at V and 1 base at J, leaving 8 bases unmatched. CDR3 protein: CASSGGQVVSYNEQFF. DNA for the CDR3: TGTGCCAGCAGCGGTGGACAGGTCGTTTCCTACAATGAGCAGTTCTTC.

This clonotype was seen a few times. The chain is built from TRBV5-1 and TRBJ2-7, with 7 bases aligning to TRBD1. V gave up 3 bases and J gave up 2 bases; unmatched junction bases: 14. The CDR3 covers 17 residues. The germline V gene encodes CDR1 SGHRS and CDR2 YFSETQ. The CDR3 spells CASSWDSLSSTPYEQYF. CDR3 DNA sequence: TGCGCCAGCAGCTGGGACAGCCTAAGCTCGACCCCCTACGAGCAGTACTTC.

The gene calls are TRBV12-3 or TRBV12-4 and TRBJ2-5, with TRBD1 matching 10 bases. The J segment lost 5 bases and the V segment lost 5 bases, leaving 5 bases of the junction unmatched. The CDR3 spans 14 residues. The CDR3 here is CASSPGTGAETQYF. The CDR3 region has the DNA TGTGCCAGCAGTCCCGGGACAGGGGCGGAGACCCAGTACTTC.

This clonotype has a count of ten or more. This chain links TRBV6-5 with TRBJ2-1, with D unclear. Germline-derived CDR1 and CDR2 are MNHEY and SVGAGI. The V end was cut by 0 bases, the J end by 4 bases, with 7 bases between. The length of the CDR3 is 14 residues. CDR3 amino acids: CASSYSRVYNEQFF. CDR3 DNA sequence: TGTGCCAGCAGTTACTCGAGAGTTTACAATGAGCAGTTCTTC.

The sample holds a few counts of this clonotype. The rearrangement links TRBV4-3 to TRBJ1-3; D gene uncertain. Germline V CDR1 and CDR2: LGHNA, YSLEER. Trimming pared 0 bases from V and 4 bases from J, leaving 16 bases between. There are 17 residues in the CDR3. The CDR3 spells CASSQEHNLSGGNTIYF. The DNA of the CDR3 is TGCGCCAGCAGCCAAGAACACAACCTCTCGGGAGGAAACACCATATATTTT.

V usage is TRBV29-1 and J usage is TRBJ1-1; TRBD1 matches at 7 bases. The ends lost 4 bases at V and 1 base at J; junction bases unmatched: 6. The CDR3 spans 14 residues. The germline V gene has CDR1 SQVTM and CDR2 ANQGSEA. The CDR3, as DNA: TGCAGCGTTGCCAGGGGGACCCAGAACACTGAAGCTTTCTTT. This sequence encodes CSVARGTQNTEAFF. Variable domain in full (rest from reference TRBV29-1 and TRBJ1-1): SAVISQKPSRDICQRGTSLTIQCQVDSQVTMMFWYRQQPGQSLTLIATANQGSEATYESGFVIDKFPISRPNLTFSTLTVSNMSPEDSSIYLCSVARGTQNTEAFFGQGTRLTVV.

The chain combines TRBV6-1 with TRBJ1-5; a possible D gene is TRBD1 (5 bases). Per the germline V gene, CDR1 is MNHNS and CDR2 is SASEGT. The CDR3 is 15 residues long. The V end was cut by 1 base, the J end by 7 bases, with 14 bases between. The CDR3 here is CASSEGWGGRQPQHF. As DNA, the CDR3 is TGTGCCAGCAGTGAAGGGTGGGGCGGGAGGCAGCCCCAGCATTTT.

The chain couples TRBV18 to TRBJ2-7; D may be TRBD2 (6 bases). The V gene lost 3 bases and the J gene lost 3 bases, with 15 bases spanning the gap. The germline V gene encodes CDR1 KGHSH and CDR2 LQKENI. The CDR3 is 15 amino acids. This CDR3 reads CASSPPSGDIYEQYF. The CDR3 DNA follows: TGTGCCAGCTCACCTCCTTCGGGGGATATCTACGAGCAGTACTTC.

This chain uses TRBV3-1 with TRBJ2-7, with 9 bases fitting TRBD1. The trim removed 5 bases at V and 3 bases at J, leaving 5 bases unmatched. CDR1 is LGHDT, CDR2 YNNKEL, per germline (reference sequence). CDR3 length equals 14 residues. The CDR3 is CASSEGQGIYEQYF. CDR3 in DNA: TGTGCCAGCAGCGAAGGACAGGGGATCTACGAGCAGTACTTC.

The chain carries TRBV16 and TRBJ2-1, with D tentatively TRBD2 (6 bases). The CDR3 sequence is 15 residues long. V lost 6 bases and J 8 bases, leaving 20 bases between the germline ends. Germline V CDR1 and CDR2: KGHSY, FQNENV. CDR3 DNA: TGTGCCAGCAGAAGAGGGACTTCTAAGGGTTATGAGCAGTTCTTC. Translated, it gives CASRRGTSKGYEQFF. Combining the CDR3 with reference TRBV16 and TRBJ2-1 gives the whole variable domain GEEVAQTPKHLVRGEGQKAKLYCAPIKGHSYVFWYQQVLKNEFKFLISFQNENVFDETGMPKERFSAKCLPNSPCSLEIQATKLEDSAVYFCASRRGTSKGYEQFFGPGTRLTVL.

This clonotype was observed a handful of times. The chain is built from TRBV5-5 and TRBJ2-2; D unresolved. Germline loops: CDR1 SGHKS, CDR2 YYEKEE (reference sequence). The V and J ends lost 4 bases and 3 bases respectively, with 10 bases between them. The CDR3 extends over 14 amino acids. The CDR3 loop is CASSLRPDTGELFF. The CDR3 nucleotides read TGTGCCAGCAGCCTCAGGCCGGACACCGGGGAGCTGTTTTTT. The complete variable domain, with remaining parts taken from reference TRBV5-5 and TRBJ2-2, reads DAGVTQSPTHLIKTRGQQVTLRCSPISGHKSVSWYQQVLGQGPQFIFQYYEKEERGRGNFPDRFSARQFPNYSSELNVNALLLGDSALYLCASSLRPDTGELFFGEGSRLTVL.

The rearrangement uses TRBV9 and TRBJ2-1; 12 positions match TRBD2. The germline CDR1 and CDR2 sequences are SGDLS and YYNGEE. Trimming cost V 0 bases and J 10 bases; bases outside gene matches: 5. CDR3 length: 15 amino acids. CDR3 DNA sequence: TGTGCCAGCAGCGTAGCGACTAGCGGGAGTCGCGAGCAGTTCTTC. Residues: CASSVATSGSREQFF.

J is TRBJ1-2 and V is TRBV20-1, with 10 bases matching TRBD1. Germline loops: CDR1 DFQATT, CDR2 SNEGSKA (reference sequence). J gave up 3 bases and V 4 bases, and 11 bases lay outside the gene matches. The CDR3 length is 16 residues. The CDR3 protein is CSAMNPHGQGDYGYTF. CDR3 DNA sequence: TGCAGTGCTATGAACCCTCATGGACAGGGGGACTATGGCTACACCTTC.

The gene calls are TRBV7-8 and TRBJ1-4; 7 bases are shared with TRBD1. The germline gives CDR1 SGHVS, CDR2 FQNEAQ. V lost 2 bases and J lost 7; bases outside the gene matches: 7. The CDR3 has 15 residues. The CDR3 protein is CASSLLRTGREKLFF. CDR3 nucleotides: TGTGCCAGCAGCTTATTGCGGACAGGTCGTGAAAAACTGTTTTTT.

The chain couples TRBV5-5 to TRBJ2-5; perhaps TRBD1 as D (5 bases). V shed 3 bases and J shed 2 bases, with 8 bases lying between them. The germline V gene encodes CDR1 SGHKS and CDR2 YYEKEE (reference sequence). CDR3 size: 13 residues. CDR3 in amino acids: CASSYQGQETQYF. CDR3 nucleotide sequence: TGTGCCAGCAGCTACCAGGGACAAGAGACCCAGTACTTC.